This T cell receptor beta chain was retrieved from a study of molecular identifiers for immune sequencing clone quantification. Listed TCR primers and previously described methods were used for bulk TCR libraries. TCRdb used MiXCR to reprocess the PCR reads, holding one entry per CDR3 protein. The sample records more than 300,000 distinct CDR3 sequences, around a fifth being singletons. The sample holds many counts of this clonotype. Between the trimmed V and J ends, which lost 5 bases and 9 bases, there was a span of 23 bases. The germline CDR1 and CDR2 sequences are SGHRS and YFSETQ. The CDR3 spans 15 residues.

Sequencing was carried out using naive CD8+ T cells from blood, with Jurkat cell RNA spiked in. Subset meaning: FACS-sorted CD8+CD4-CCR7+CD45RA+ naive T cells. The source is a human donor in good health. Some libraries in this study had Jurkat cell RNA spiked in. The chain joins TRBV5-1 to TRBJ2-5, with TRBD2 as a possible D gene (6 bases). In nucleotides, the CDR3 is TGCGCCAGCAGAAAGACAGCCAGCTCCGGAGGGGCCCAGTACTTC. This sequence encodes CASRKTASSGGAQYF.